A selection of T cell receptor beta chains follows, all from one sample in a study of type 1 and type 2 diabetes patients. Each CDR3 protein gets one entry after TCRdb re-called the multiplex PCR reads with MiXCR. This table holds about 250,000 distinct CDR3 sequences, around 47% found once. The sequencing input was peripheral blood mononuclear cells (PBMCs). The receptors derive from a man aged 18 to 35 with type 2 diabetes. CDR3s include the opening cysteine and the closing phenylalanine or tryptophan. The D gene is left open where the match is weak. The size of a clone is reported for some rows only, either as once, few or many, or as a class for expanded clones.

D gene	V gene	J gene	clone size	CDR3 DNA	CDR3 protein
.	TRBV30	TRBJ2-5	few	TGTGCCTGGAGTGTACTGGCGGGGAGGCCAGAGACCCAGTACTTC	CAWSVLAGRPETQYF
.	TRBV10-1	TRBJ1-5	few	TGCGCCAGCAGTCCCACCTTTGATGAGCCCCAGCATTTT	CASSPTFDEPQHF
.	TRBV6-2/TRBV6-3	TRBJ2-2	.	TGTGCCAGCAAGGCTGTAAAAGGGACCGGGGAGCTGTTTTTT	CASKAVKGTGELFF
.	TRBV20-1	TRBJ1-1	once	TGCAGTGCTAGAGATCGGCGGTCGAACACTGAAGCTTTCTTT	CSARDRRSNTEAFF
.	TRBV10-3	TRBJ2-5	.	TGTGCCATCAGTGCTCCCGGCCAAGGGATGGGGCGGGCGCCGCGGTACTTC	CAISAPGQGMGRAPRYF
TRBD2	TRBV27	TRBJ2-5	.	TGTGCCAGCAGTTTATTCCCCCCGGGACTAGAAGAGACCCAGTACTTC	CASSLFPPGLEETQYF
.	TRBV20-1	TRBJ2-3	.	TGCAGTGCTAGAGTGGTAGATACGCAGTATTTT	CSARVVDTQYF
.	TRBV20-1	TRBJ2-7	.	TGCAGTGCTAGGAGCGGGGAGGGGGGGACCTACGAGCAGTACTTC	CSARSGEGGTYEQYF
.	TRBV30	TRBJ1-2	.	TGTGCCTGGAATCCAGGGGCGTATGGCTACACCTTC	CAWNPGAYGYTF
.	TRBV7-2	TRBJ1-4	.	TGTGCCAGCAGCAGAAGGACGGGGAATGAAAAACTGTTTTTT	CASSRRTGNEKLFF
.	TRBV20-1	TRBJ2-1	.	TGCAGTGCCCACTACCTCAATGAGCAGTTCTTC	CSAHYLNEQFF
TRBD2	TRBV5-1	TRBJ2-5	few	TGCGCCAGCAGCTCAGGGACTAGCGGGAGGGGTAGGCAAGAGACCCAGTACTTC	CASSSGTSGRGRQETQYF
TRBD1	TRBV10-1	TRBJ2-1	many	TGCGCCAGCAGTGGAGGGACAGGGCATGAGCAGTTCTTC	CASSGGTGHEQFF
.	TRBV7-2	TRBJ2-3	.	TGTGCCAGCACCAGGAGAGGGATGGGGGGGGCCAGAGATACGCAGTATTTT	CASTRRGMGGARDTQYF
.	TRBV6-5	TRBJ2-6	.	TGTGCCAGCGGGTTCCGCCTCTCTGGGGCCAACGTCCTGACTTTC	CASGFRLSGANVLTF
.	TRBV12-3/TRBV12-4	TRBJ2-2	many	TGTGCCAGCAGTTTAAAGGGGGCCGGGGAGCTGTTTTTT	CASSLKGAGELFF
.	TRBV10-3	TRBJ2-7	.	TGTGCCAGCAGTGACACGTCATACGAGCAGTACTTC	CASSDTSYEQYF
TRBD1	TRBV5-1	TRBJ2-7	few	TGCGCCAGCAGCTTGGTAGGGGGCGTAACGTCCCACGAGCAGTACTTC	CASSLVGGVTSHEQYF
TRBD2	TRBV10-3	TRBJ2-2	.	TGTGCCATTTCTCTACTAGCGGGAGAAGCCGGGGAGCTGTTTTTT	CAISLLAGEAGELFF
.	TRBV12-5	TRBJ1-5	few	TGTGCTAGTGGTTCAGGGCAGCCCCAACATTTT	CASGSGQPQHF